This T cell receptor beta chain was sequenced during a study of neurological immune-mediated disorders. Many counts were recorded for this clonotype. TCRdb used MiXCR to reprocess the 5' RACE reads, holding one entry per CDR3 protein. The data show about 79,000 distinct CDR3 sequences, with 13% to 15% seen just once and nearly 7% held by the top ten. The germline V gene has CDR1 MNHEY and CDR2 SMNVEV (reference sequence). J lost 10 bases, V lost 2 bases, and 15 bases had no gene match. The length of the CDR3 is 17 residues. The source material was PBMCs. This TCR was sampled from a woman between 50 and 59 years old in good health. This chain connects TRBV27 to TRBJ2-1; 9 bases map to TRBD2. The CDR3 reads CASSLVWGTSPGGEQFF. In DNA form, the CDR3 reads TGTGCCAGCAGTTTAGTGTGGGGGACTAGCCCCGGGGGCGAGCAGTTCTTC.